These 9 T cell receptor beta chains share one sample of origin, sequenced in a study of T cell repertoires in cytomegalovirus infection. TCRdb redid the calling of the reads with MiXCR, one entry per CDR3 protein. The sample consists of some 900,000 distinct CDR3 sequences, 30% to 35% of them appearing once. What these receptors recognize is not known. The sample was cultured CD8+ T cells from PBMCs, taken from culture after CMV antigen stimulation. These TCRs come from a human donor in good health (CMV status not recorded). Some clones in this sample may be carry-over from other donors' samples.

This clonotype was seen a handful of times. The V gene is TRBV11-1, the J gene TRBJ1-2; D gene uncertain. V shed 1 base and J shed 3 bases, with 18 bases lying between them. The CDR3 is 17 amino acids. Looked up from germline, CDR1 is SGHAT and CDR2 is FQDESV (reference sequence). The CDR3 region has the DNA TGTGCCAGCAGCTTAGACCACCGAGGTCCCGGGGACTATGGCTACACCTTC. Amino acids: CASSLDHRGPGDYGYTF.

This chain links TRBV25-1 with TRBJ1-1, with D possibly being TRBD1 (5 bases). This CDR3 is built from 15 residues. Trimming pared 4 bases from V and 4 bases from J, leaving 16 bases between. Germline V lookup: CDR1 MGHDK, CDR2 SYGVNS. The CDR3 here is CASSVGYGGGTEAFF. CDR3 DNA sequence: TGTGCCAGCAGTGTTGGGTACGGGGGAGGCACTGAAGCTTTCTTT.

The genes are TRBV24-1 and TRBJ2-3, with 8 bases lining up with TRBD1. This CDR3 has 16 residues. CDR1 KGHDR and CDR2 SFDVKD come from the germline V gene. V trimming: 5 bases; J trimming: 1 base; junction bases outside the gene matches: 7. CDR3 DNA: TGTGCCACCAGTGTTGGCCCGGACAGGGGCACAGATACGCAGTATTTT. Its protein product is CATSVGPDRGTDTQYF.

The CDR3 nucleotides are TGCAGTGCTCACCGGGACTCCATCTACGAGCAGTACTTC. Its protein product is CSAHRDSIYEQYF. This rearrangement joins TRBV20-1 to TRBJ2-7; D is possibly TRBD2 (6 bases). The CDR3 contains 13 residues. With 5 bases removed from V and 3 bases from J, the gap between germline ends came to 14 bases. The germline V gene encodes CDR1 DFQATT and CDR2 SNEGSKA (reference sequence).

There are a few counts of this clonotype. The gene calls are TRBV4-2 and TRBJ1-5; TRBD1 might be the D (5 bases). There are 16 residues in the CDR3. CDR1 and CDR2 (germline): LGHNA, YNFKEQ. V was pared by 0 bases and J by 2 bases, with 11 bases between. The DNA for the CDR3 is TGTGCCAGCAGCCAAGAAGGGCAGGGTGGCAATCAGCCCCAGCATTTT. This gives the protein CASSQEGQGGNQPQHF.

Turning to this clonotype: A read error may be the cause here, since a much bigger clone is one base away. The chain has TRBV7-6 and TRBJ2-2, with 12 positions matching TRBD2. The germline V gene encodes CDR1 SGHVS and CDR2 FNYEAQ. The CDR3 has 15 amino acids. For the CDR3, the DNA is TGTGTCAGCAGCAAGGGACTAGCGGGTACCGGGGAGCTGTTTTTT. It yields the protein CVSSKGLAGTGELFF.

J is TRBJ1-1 and V is TRBV19, with D possibly being TRBD1 (6 bases). Trimming shortened V by 7 bases and J by 4 bases, and 19 bases separated the two germline ends. CDR1 is LNHDA and CDR2 is SQIVND in the germline V gene (reference sequence). This CDR3 spans 15 amino acids. The CDR3 DNA reads as TGTGCCAGTATCCCCGGGACAATGGGGGGCACTGAAGCTTTCTTT. This codes for CASIPGTMGGTEAFF.

The J gene is TRBJ2-7, the V gene TRBV7-6; the D gene is possibly TRBD1 (6 bases). The germline CDR1 and CDR2 sequences are SGHVS and FNYEAQ. The CDR3 spans 15 residues. V was trimmed by 1 base and J by 6 bases, leaving 16 bases between them. The CDR3: CASSLEGRGLGEQYF. CDR3 sequence (DNA): TGTGCCAGCAGCTTAGAAGGCAGGGGCCTAGGCGAGCAGTACTTC. The full variable domain, with the rest looked up from reference TRBV7-6 and TRBJ2-7, is GAGVSQSPRYKVTKRGQDVALRCDPISGHVSLYWYRQALGQGPEFLTYFNYEAQQDKSGLPNDRFSAERPEGSISTLTIQRTEQRDSAMYRCASSLEGRGLGEQYFGPGTRLTVT.

This clonotype was seen ten or more times. The V gene is TRBV6-2 or TRBV6-3, the J gene TRBJ1-1; D unclear. V was pared by 2 bases and J by 8 bases, with 15 bases between. The CDR3 is 14 residues long. Germline assignment: CDR1 MNHEY and CDR2 SVGEGT. For the CDR3, the DNA is TGTGCCAGCAGTTACACCGGCAGCCGCCACGAAGCTTTCTTT. Translated, it gives CASSYTGSRHEAFF.